This T cell receptor (beta chain) was recorded in a study of long-term antiretroviral therapy in people with HIV. Study as a whole: Of all samples, the earliest predate the 2015 immediate-ART recommendation by about a decade. Study results and limitations: HIV repertoires covered narrower CDR3 length ranges than controls did. Clones that expanded before ART (that is, prior to treatment) dominated the repertoire at all time points. Data on ART adherence, viral resistance or therapy changes were unavailable.

Germline V CDR1 and CDR2: SQVTM, ANQGSEA. The V segment lost 7 bases and the J segment 6 bases; nucleotides outside the gene matches: 13. The CDR3 contains 15 residues. Survey-level immunoSEQ v3.0 assays were run. The assay was immunoSEQ multiplex PCR, and TCRdb's table has in-frame clones only and misses some. The profile covers 15,000 or so clones, with about 89% appearing a single time and 10% to 15% taken by the ten largest. A remark on this clone: Its antigen is undetermined.

The sample was unsorted PBMCs, taken 0.6 years after starting antiretroviral therapy. This chain joins TRBV29-1 and TRBJ2-1, with 9 positions matching TRBD1. The TCR originated in a middle-aged woman with HIV. The chain's CDR3 is CSATLPGTGFNEQFF. DNA of the CDR3: TGCAGCGCCACGCTCCCCGGGACAGGGTTCAATGAGCAGTTCTTC.